The 19 T cell receptor beta chains below come from one sample, sequenced in a study of blood T cell repertoires in COVID-19. Here immunoSEQ multiplex PCR was the method, and the copy in TCRdb shows in-frame clones only, minus some. The sample holds roughly 30,000 clones, roughly 89% seen once. Specimen: peripheral blood. These receptors came from a man in his sixties with active COVID-19.

V is TRBV11-3 and J is TRBJ2-3; 8 bases line up with TRBD1. Germline CDR1 SGHNT, CDR2 YENEEA. Unmatched junction bases numbered 2, after V lost 3 bases and J lost 6 bases. This CDR3 is built from 13 residues. CDR3 residues: CASSLDRADTQYF. The CDR3 region has the DNA TGTGCCAGCAGCTTGGACAGGGCGGATACGCAGTATTTT.

The CDR3 sequence is CASSPVSLWAGGYEQYF. DNA of the CDR3: TGTGCCAGCTCACCCGTCTCGCTTTGGGCAGGGGGGTACGAGCAGTACTTC. V usage is TRBV18 and J usage is TRBJ2-7; D is possibly TRBD1 (7 bases). V was cut by 3 bases and J by 4 bases, with 22 bases left in between. Germline CDR1 is KGHSH and CDR2 is LQKENI. This CDR3 is built from 17 residues.

V is TRBV7-9 and J is TRBJ1-1; unclear D gene. The CDR3 contains 13 residues. V gave up 4 bases and J gave up 1 base, with 7 bases separating them. Germline CDR1 and CDR2: SEHNR and FQNEAQ (reference sequence). The CDR3 bases are TGTGCCAGCAGCTATCGACAGAACACTGAAGCTTTCTTT. Encoded protein: CASSYRQNTEAFF.

The CDR3 region is CASSLGSSGGKNIQYF. The CDR3 DNA is TGTGCCAGCAGCTTAGGTAGCTCGGGGGGCAAAAACATTCAGTACTTC. The chain recombines TRBV11-2 with TRBJ2-4, with 7 bases identical to TRBD2. Germline-derived CDR1 and CDR2 are SGHAT and FQNNGV. V lost 1 base, J lost 3 bases, and 6 bases stayed unmatched. The CDR3 sequence is 16 residues long.

The rearrangement links TRBV28 to TRBJ1-4; 11 bases are shared with TRBD1. The germline V gene encodes CDR1 MDHEN and CDR2 SYDVKM. V shed 6 bases and J 4 bases; nucleotides not matched to a gene: 7. The CDR3 totals 16 residues. CDR3 in DNA: TGTGCCAGCAGATCCGGACAGGGGGCTTTTAATGAAAAACTGTTTTTT. This codes for CASRSGQGAFNEKLFF.

This chain uses TRBV3-1 (or the pseudogene TRBV3-2) with TRBJ2-1, with D tentatively TRBD1 (6 bases). The CDR3 extends over 12 amino acids. Trimming shortened V by 0 bases and J by 12 bases, and 9 bases separated the two germline ends. Germline-derived CDR1 and CDR2 are LGHDT and YNNKEL (reference sequence). CDR3 protein: CASSQDRGGQFF. CDR3 sequence (DNA): TGTGCCAGCAGCCAAGACAGGGGTGGGCAGTTCTTC.

The J gene is TRBJ2-2, the V gene TRBV5-4; D might be TRBD1 (5 bases). Between the trimmed V and J ends, which lost 2 bases and 7 bases, there was a span of 18 bases. In germline, CDR1 is SGHNT, CDR2 YYREEE (reference sequence). This CDR3 comprises 16 residues. The CDR3 sequence: CASSFVRTLPDGELFF. The DNA for the CDR3 is TGTGCCAGCAGCTTTGTTCGGACACTACCCGACGGGGAGCTGTTTTTT.

V usage is TRBV6-5 and J usage is TRBJ1-1, with a weak D call TRBD1 (6 bases). This CDR3 region has 13 residues. Trimming left V 8 bases short and J 0 bases short, with 10 bases between. The germline gives CDR1 MNHEY, CDR2 SVGAGI. This CDR3 is CASLRGLNTEAFF. CDR3 DNA: TGTGCCAGCCTCAGGGGTTTGAACACTGAAGCTTTCTTT.

This clone was observed once. The rearrangement links TRBV10-1 to TRBJ1-1; TRBD1 agrees at 10 bases. Germline loops: CDR1 WNHNN, CDR2 SYGVQD (reference sequence). This CDR3 spans 15 amino acids. Trimming removed 1 base from V and 7 bases from J; junction bases left unmatched: 6. The DNA of the CDR3 is TGCGCCAGCAGTGAGTTTGACAGGGGGCCTTTTGAAGCTTTCTTT. Amino acid sequence: CASSEFDRGPFEAFF.

This sequence joins TRBV6-5 and TRBJ1-1; D gene unclear. This CDR3 comprises 13 residues. Germline values: CDR1 MNHEY, CDR2 SVGAGI. V was pared by 6 bases and J by 3 bases, with 11 bases between. In DNA, the CDR3 is TGTGCCAGCAGGAGGGTATTGGACACTGAAGCTTTCTTT. Protein product: CASRRVLDTEAFF.

On this clone: One end of the junction is discordant with germline, which a read error may explain. CDR3 nucleotides: TGTGCCAGCAGCCAAGAGCACCCAACCCCTGAGGCTTTCTTT. This gives the protein CASSQEHPTPEAFF. This chain links TRBV14 with TRBJ1-1; no clear D. Germline V CDR1 and CDR2: SGHDN, FVKESK. The CDR3 is 14 residues long.

The CDR3 nucleotides are TGTGCCAGCAGAAGAGGAACAGGGGGCCACGAGCAGTACTTC. It yields the protein CASRRGTGGHEQYF. J is TRBJ2-7 and V is TRBV28; 9 nucleotides match TRBD1. V dropped 6 bases and J dropped 5; count of bases not matched to a gene: 8. CDR1 is MDHEN, CDR2 SYDVKM, per germline. CDR3 length: 14 amino acids.

This clone was seen once. The chain is built from TRBV18 and TRBJ1-2; D is undetermined. The CDR3 loop spans 11 amino acids. V shed 2 bases and J shed 12 bases, with 10 bases lying between them. Per germline, CDR1 KGHSH and CDR2 LQKENI. The CDR3: CASSPGTGDTF. The CDR3 DNA reads TGTGCCAGCTCACCAGGTACGGGAGACACCTTC.

This chain uses TRBV19 with TRBJ2-7, with TRBD1 identical over 8 bases. V dropped 4 bases and J dropped 0; count of bases not matched to a gene: 17. This CDR3 comprises 19 residues. Looked up from germline, CDR1 is LNHDA and CDR2 is SQIVND (reference sequence). The CDR3 sequence: CASSRGTGARDRFSYEQYF. CDR3 bases: TGTGCCAGTAGTAGGGGGACCGGAGCCCGGGACAGGTTCTCCTACGAGCAGTACTTC.

The table lists this clone with a count of one. The junction differs from germline at one of its ends, possibly a read error. The V and J genes are TRBV12-3 or TRBV12-4 and TRBJ2-4; no clear D. The CDR3 is 12 residues long. CDR3 sequence (DNA): TGTGCCAGCTCTCCTTCTGGCCCTCCTCGGGACTTC. This encodes CASSPSGPPRDF.

This chain connects TRBV15 to TRBJ2-1, with 12 bases lining up with TRBD1. The V gene's germline CDR1 is LNHNV and CDR2 YYDKDF (reference sequence). The CDR3 covers 15 residues. V shed 1 base and J 8 bases; nucleotides not matched to a gene: 3. The CDR3 DNA follows: TGTGCCACCAGCAGAGGGGGACAGGGGGCGGATGAGCAGTTCTTC. This gives the protein CATSRGGQGADEQFF.

The chain recombines TRBV11-2 with TRBJ1-3; 11 nucleotides match TRBD1. Germline values: CDR1 SGHAT, CDR2 FQNNGV. V dropped 4 bases and J dropped 0; count of bases not matched to a gene: 5. The CDR3 totals 17 residues. The CDR3 coding sequence is TGTGCCAGCAGCTCCGGGACAGGGGGACTCTCTGGAAACACCATATATTTT. It is translated as CASSSGTGGLSGNTIYF. The full variable domain, with the rest looked up from reference TRBV11-2 and TRBJ1-3, is EAGVAQSPRYKIIEKRQSVAFWCNPISGHATLYWYQQILGQGPKLLIQFQNNGVVDDSQLPKDRFSAERLKGVDSTLKIQPAKLEDSAVYLCASSSGTGGLSGNTIYFGEGSWLTVV.

The chain combines TRBV3-1 (or the pseudogene TRBV3-2) with TRBJ1-4; D unresolved. The CDR3 is 16 residues long. V was pared by 1 base and J by 7 bases, with 16 bases between. Germline CDR1 reads LGHDT; CDR2 reads YNNKEL (reference sequence). CDR3 nucleotide sequence: TGTGCCAGCAGCCAAGGTAGTCTAGTAGGAGGTGAAAAACTGTTTTTT. Amino acids: CASSQGSLVGGEKLFF.

This clone was picked up one time. The rearrangement joins TRBV11-1 to TRBJ1-2; TRBD1 matches 9 bases. V lost 2 bases and J lost 5; bases outside the gene matches: 3. CDR3 length: 14 residues. Germline CDR1 reads SGHAT; CDR2 reads FQDESV (reference sequence). The CDR3 coding sequence is TGTGCCAGCAGCTTAACAGGGGGCCTTTATGGCTACACCTTC. Residues: CASSLTGGLYGYTF.